The next 8 T cell receptor beta chains were all read from a single sample in a study of blood T cells in healthy people across ages. With a J-beta primer mix and a sample-barcoded 5' primer, a second PCR ran 7 to 11 cycles. TCRdb re-called the 5' RACE reads through MiXCR, storing one row per CDR3 protein. The data show about 1.6 million distinct CDR3 sequences, with approximately 32% seen just once and about 11% held by the top ten. The sequenced material came from blood. The receptors were gathered from a woman aged 25 to 39 in good health.

The V gene is TRBV21-1, the J gene TRBJ1-1. TRBV21-1 has pseudogene status. This CDR3 region has 14 residues. CDR3 DNA sequence: TGTGCCAGCATTCTATGGACCGTGAACACTGAAGCTTTCTTT. Encoded protein: CASILWTVNTEAFF.

This clonotype was seen a few times. CDR3 DNA: TGTGCCAGCAGCCAAGCCCAAACAGGTATCATCTCTGGGGCCAACGTCCTGACTTTC. Translated: CASSQAQTGIISGANVLTF. This chain uses TRBV4-2 with TRBJ2-6, with D maybe TRBD1 (5 bases). Between the trimmed V and J ends, which lost 1 base and 0 bases, there was a span of 16 bases. This CDR3 is 19 amino acids long. Germline-derived CDR1 and CDR2 are LGHNA and YNFKEQ.

The sample holds a few counts of this clonotype. V is TRBV6-2 or TRBV6-3 and J is TRBJ2-3, with 7 bases lining up with TRBD2. Losses at the gene ends were 5 bases for V and 4 bases for J; bases not matched to a gene: 3. Germline V lookup: CDR1 MNHEY, CDR2 SVGEGT. The CDR3 contains 13 residues. The CDR3 nucleotides are TGTGCCAGCAGTGCAGCGGGATCAGATACGCAGTATTTT. Amino acids: CASSAAGSDTQYF.

The chain employs TRBV5-1 and TRBJ2-1, with a tentative D call TRBD1 (5 bases). The V and J ends lost 0 bases and 5 bases respectively, with 9 bases between them. Germline V lookup: CDR1 SGHRS, CDR2 YFSETQ. This CDR3 is built from 14 residues. CDR3 residues: CASSLEGINNEQFF. In nucleotides, the CDR3 is TGCGCCAGCAGCTTGGAGGGGATAAACAATGAGCAGTTCTTC.

A note on this clonotype: The junction does not match germline at one end; this may be a read error. The chain couples TRBV7-9 to TRBJ2-5; D is undetermined. This CDR3 has 14 amino acids. Germline values: CDR1 SEHNR, CDR2 FQNEAQ (reference sequence). The CDR3 DNA is TGTGCCAGCAGCTTAAGCAATTATGGAGAGACCCAGTATTTC. It is translated as CASSLSNYGETQYF.

This clonotype was recorded a few times. The V call is TRBV12-3 or TRBV12-4, the J call TRBJ2-1, with 10 bases aligning to TRBD2. The CDR3 spans 18 residues. The V and J ends lost 1 base and 4 bases, in that order; junction bases with no gene match: 10. DNA of the CDR3: TGTGCCAGCAGTTTAGGTCGGGGTAGCGGGGGGAGGTACAATGAGCAGTTCTTC. Protein: CASSLGRGSGGRYNEQFF.

The V gene is TRBV7-3, the J gene TRBJ2-7; D possibly corresponds to TRBD2 (5 bases). Trimming cost V 6 bases and J 0 bases, with 15 bases left between them. Per germline, CDR1 SGHTA and CDR2 FQGTGA. This CDR3 comprises 15 residues. The DNA of the CDR3 is TGTGCCAGCAGTCAGGACTCAACCAGCTCCTACGAGCAGTACTTC. As protein: CASSQDSTSSYEQYF.

This clonotype came up many times. CDR3 DNA sequence: TGTGCCAGCAGCTGGGCGGCGAACACCGGGGAGCTGTTTTTT. Translating it yields CASSWAANTGELFF. V gene TRBV14 combines with J gene TRBJ2-2, with unresolved D. This CDR3 has 14 residues. Trimming shortened V by 5 bases and J by 0 bases, and 7 bases separated the two germline ends. Looked up from germline, CDR1 is SGHDN and CDR2 is FVKESK.